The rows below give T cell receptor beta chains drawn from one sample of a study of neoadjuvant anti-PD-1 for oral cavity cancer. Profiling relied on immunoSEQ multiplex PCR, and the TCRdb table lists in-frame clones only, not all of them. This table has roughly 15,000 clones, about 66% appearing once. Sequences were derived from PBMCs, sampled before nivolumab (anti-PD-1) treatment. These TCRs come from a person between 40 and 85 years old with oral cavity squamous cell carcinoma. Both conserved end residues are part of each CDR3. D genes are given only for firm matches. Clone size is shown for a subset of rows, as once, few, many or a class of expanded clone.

TGTGCCAGTAGCGCCCGGATGCCCTACGAGCAGTACTTC | CASSARMPYEQYF | TRBV19 | - | TRBJ2-7 | few
TGTGCCTGGGACCTAGGCTCTGGAAACACCATATATTTT | CAWDLGSGNTIYF | TRBV30 | - | TRBJ1-3 | -
TGTGCCAGCAGCTTAGTCCCAGGGGGGTATAGTTCGGATGAGCAGTTCTTC | CASSLVPGGYSSDEQFF | TRBV11-2 | - | TRBJ2-1 | -
TGTGCCAGCAGCTTTACTGGGGGCGCGAGCACAGATACGCAGTATTTT | CASSFTGGASTDTQYF | TRBV11-2 | - | TRBJ2-3 | -
TGCGCCAGCAGCCAAGACAGGGGGTTCGCCTACGAGCAGTACTTC | CASSQDRGFAYEQYF | TRBV4-1 | TRBD1 | TRBJ2-7 | -
TGTGCCAGCAGTCCCGGGACAGGGCCTGGAAACACCATATATTTT | CASSPGTGPGNTIYF | TRBV25-1 | TRBD1 | TRBJ1-3 | few
TGTGCCAGCAGCTTATCCCCCGCACAGAACACTGAAGCTTTCTTT | CASSLSPAQNTEAFF | TRBV7-9 | - | TRBJ1-1 | -
TGTGCCAGCAGCTTCGGACAGGGGGTCCACGAGCAGTACTTC | CASSFGQGVHEQYF | TRBV5-6 | TRBD1 | TRBJ2-7 | -
TGCGCCAGCAGCGTGAACCGGGACACAGATACGCAGTATTTT | CASSVNRDTDTQYF | TRBV5-1 | - | TRBJ2-3 | -
TGTGCCAGCAGTCCACTCACCGGGGAGCTGTTTTTT | CASSPLTGELFF | TRBV27 | - | TRBJ2-2 | few
TGTGCCAGCAGCTTAGCTGTAGCGGGACTAGCGGAATCCTACGAGCAGTACTTC | CASSLAVAGLAESYEQYF | TRBV7-6 | TRBD2 | TRBJ2-7 | -
TGCGCCAGCAGCATCGACAGGGCCGAAGGGGCCAACGTCCTGACTTTC | CASSIDRAEGANVLTF | TRBV5-1 | TRBD1 | TRBJ2-6 | -
TGTGCCAGCAGCTTAGATGGGGCCGCTGAAGCTTTCTTT | CASSLDGAAEAFF | TRBV11-2 | - | TRBJ1-1 | -
TGTGCCAGTAGTATAGAACTGGGGTACGGTCTTCTAGCCAAAAACATTCAGTACTTC | CASSIELGYGLLAKNIQYF | TRBV19 | - | TRBJ2-4 | few
TGTGCCAGCAGTACAAGTTTCTCTGGAAACACCATATATTTT | CASSTSFSGNTIYF | TRBV6-5 | - | TRBJ1-3 | -
TGTGCCAGTAGCCCAGGGACAGGGAACGGTCTTAGCAATCAGCCCCAGCATTTT | CASSPGTGNGLSNQPQHF | TRBV19 | TRBD1 | TRBJ1-5 | -
TGCGCCAGCAGCTTGATGGGGCCGAACACCGGGGAGCTGTTTTTT | CASSLMGPNTGELFF | TRBV5-1 | - | TRBJ2-2 | -
TGTGCCAGTAGTCCAGGGGTAAATCAGCCCCAGCATTTT | CASSPGVNQPQHF | TRBV19 | - | TRBJ1-5 | -
TGTGCCAGCAGCGGTGGGCTAGCGGGAGTACTTGACATTCAGTACTTC | CASSGGLAGVLDIQYF | TRBV11-2 | TRBD2 | TRBJ2-4 | few
TGTGCCAGCAGCTTAGGGGTGTCCAATCAGCCCCAGCATTTT | CASSLGVSNQPQHF | TRBV11-2 | - | TRBJ1-5 | -
TGTGCCAGCAGCGGTCCGGGACAGGGAGGTGAAAAACTGTTTTTT | CASSGPGQGGEKLFF | TRBV7-9 | TRBD1 | TRBJ1-4 | -
TGTGCCAGCAGTGACCGACTTACAGGGTACGGGGCCAACGTCCTGACTTTC | CASSDRLTGYGANVLTF | TRBV25-1 | - | TRBJ2-6 | few
TGTGCCAGCCGGATGGGAGTCTCCTACAATGAGCAGTTCTTC | CASRMGVSYNEQFF | TRBV2 | - | TRBJ2-1 | -
TGTGCCAGCAGTCTACTAGCGGGAGGGCCCTACGAGCAGTACTTC | CASSLLAGGPYEQYF | TRBV5-6 | TRBD2 | TRBJ2-7 | few
TGTGCCAGCAGCTCAATAGCGGGAGGCTACAATGAGCAGTTCTTC | CASSSIAGGYNEQFF | TRBV6-5 | TRBD2 | TRBJ2-1 | -
TGTGCCAGCTCTCCGTTCAACACTGAAGCTTTCTTT | CASSPFNTEAFF | TRBV2 | - | TRBJ1-1 | -
TGTGCCAGCAGCTCGGGACTAGCGGGATCAGATACGCAGTATTTT | CASSSGLAGSDTQYF | TRBV7-3 | TRBD2 | TRBJ2-3 | once
TGTGCCAGCAGGACGGGACAGGTGGGCGAGCAGTACTTC | CASRTGQVGEQYF | TRBV6-5 | TRBD1 | TRBJ2-7 | -